Listed here are 32 T cell receptor beta chains from one sample, sequenced in a study of T cells in Graves' hyperthyroidism and ophthalmopathy. RNA transcripts gave rise to amplified TCR beta CDR3 regions. The TCR CDR3 was amplified in a first-round RT-PCR using the HTBI primer set. TCRdb redid the calling of the multiplex PCR reads with MiXCR, one entry per CDR3 protein. The table includes roughly 570,000 distinct CDR3 sequences, less than 20% detected once. Sequencing was carried out using blood. The receptors were gathered from a woman in her twenties or thirties with Graves' hyperthyroidism.

This clonotype was observed a handful of times. The rearrangement uses TRBV5-1 and TRBJ2-1, with a tentative D call TRBD2 (6 bases). V was pared by 5 bases and J by 7 bases, with 13 bases between. This CDR3 is built from 13 residues. Germline V lookup: CDR1 SGHRS, CDR2 YFSETQ. CDR3 protein: CASSGGLPNEQFF. The CDR3 DNA is TGCGCCAGCAGTGGGGGACTGCCAAATGAGCAGTTCTTC.

This clonotype was seen many times. The chain uses TRBV3-1 and TRBJ2-7, with D possibly called TRBD1 or TRBD2 (5 bases each). Germline V gene lookup returns CDR1 LGHDT and CDR2 YNNKEL (reference sequence). CDR3 length: 14 amino acids. Between the trimmed V and J ends, which lost 0 bases and 5 bases, there was a span of 11 bases. CDR3 nucleotide sequence: TGTGCCAGCAGCCAAGATACCAGGGACGACGAGCAGTACTTC. Translated: CASSQDTRDDEQYF.

This clonotype was picked up a small number of times. The gene calls are TRBV18 and TRBJ2-3, with D possibly matching TRBD2 (6 bases). The germline V gene encodes CDR1 KGHSH and CDR2 LQKENI. V lost 8 bases and J lost 4, with 13 bases in between. The CDR3 covers 13 residues. In nucleotides, the CDR3 is TGTGCCAGCAAGCAGACTAGTTCAGATACGCAGTATTTT. Encoded protein: CASKQTSSDTQYF.

In its sample, this clonotype was seen many times. The V gene is TRBV12-3 or TRBV12-4, the J gene TRBJ2-1; tentatively, D is TRBD1 (6 bases). This CDR3 region has 15 residues. V lost 0 bases, J lost 4 bases, and 10 bases lay in between. The CDR3 region is CASSLASQGYNEQFF. CDR3 DNA sequence: TGTGCCAGCAGTTTAGCCAGTCAGGGGTACAATGAGCAGTTCTTC.

This clonotype was found a few times. A clone one base away is much larger, so this may be a read error. J is TRBJ1-2 and V is TRBV12-3 or TRBV12-4; TRBD1 aligns across 8 bases. CDR3 length: 13 residues. The CDR3 spells CASSSTGGPGYNF. DNA for the CDR3: TGTGCCAGCAGTTCCACAGGGGGACCTGGCTACAACTTC.

The chain combines TRBV12-5 with TRBJ2-7, with 10 bases lining up with TRBD2. CDR1 and CDR2 from the germline V gene are LGHNT and FRNRAP. V shed 2 bases and J 6 bases; nucleotides not matched to a gene: 10. This CDR3 is built from 16 residues. This CDR3 is CASGLPFSSGRVEQYF. The CDR3, as DNA: TGTGCTAGTGGTTTGCCCTTTTCCAGCGGGAGGGTCGAGCAGTACTTC.

The DNA for the CDR3 is TGTGCCAGCAGTCACGGGACGAATAATTCACCCCTCCACTTT. Its protein is CASSHGTNNSPLHF. This chain joins TRBV11-1 and TRBJ1-6; possible D gene TRBD1, 5 bases. The CDR3 length is 14 residues. Between the trimmed V and J ends, which lost 6 bases and 5 bases, there was a span of 11 bases. Per the germline V gene, CDR1 is SGHAT and CDR2 is FQDESV (reference sequence). Full variable domain (rest looked up from reference TRBV11-1 and TRBJ1-6): EAEVAQSPRYKITEKSQAVAFWCDPISGHATLYWYRQILGQGPELLVQFQDESVVDDSQLPKDRFSAERLKGVDSTLKIQPAELGDSAMYLCASSHGTNNSPLHFGNGTRLTVT.

This clonotype was recorded a few times. The chain joins TRBV29-1 to TRBJ2-5; D uncertain. V was shortened by 3 bases and J by 5 bases, with 13 bases between the two germline ends. CDR3 length equals 13 residues. The germline V gene encodes CDR1 SQVTM and CDR2 ANQGSEA. CDR3 residues: CSVDGSEAETQYF. CDR3 nucleotide sequence: TGCAGCGTTGATGGGTCAGAGGCTGAGACCCAGTACTTC.

This clonotype showed up many times. The gene calls are TRBV11-1 and TRBJ2-2; D unclear. The CDR3 has 13 amino acids. V lost 6 bases and J 3 bases, leaving 8 bases between the germline ends. Germline V gene lookup returns CDR1 SGHAT and CDR2 FQDESV (reference sequence). CDR3 coding DNA: TGTGCCAGCAGGAATACCGACACCGGGGAGCTGTTTTTT. It encodes CASRNTDTGELFF.

This clonotype was counted ten times or more. The chain is built from TRBV7-9 and TRBJ1-2, with a possible D match to TRBD1 (5 bases). Deletions cut 1 base from V and 2 bases from J, with 14 bases between. Germline V gene data show CDR1 as SEHNR and CDR2 as FQNEAQ (reference sequence). This CDR3 contains 16 residues. Here the CDR3 reads CASSLEGDAENYGYTF. Here the CDR3 DNA reads TGTGCCAGCAGCTTAGAAGGGGACGCGGAGAACTATGGCTACACCTTC.

This clonotype was found a few times. The chain uses TRBV9 and TRBJ2-3; 14 nucleotides match TRBD2. The CDR3 is made up of 16 amino acids. The trim removed 3 bases at V and 5 bases at J, leaving 5 bases unmatched. The germline V gene has CDR1 SGDLS and CDR2 YYNGEE. CDR3 sequence (DNA): TGTGCCAGCAGCGAGGGGGGACTAGCGGGAGTAGATACGCAGTATTTT. Translating gives CASSEGGLAGVDTQYF.

This clonotype has at least ten counts. The chain combines TRBV2 with TRBJ2-1, with unresolved D. Per germline, CDR1 SNHLY and CDR2 FYNNEI. V was pared by 6 bases and J by 11 bases, with 11 bases between. This CDR3 has 11 residues. The CDR3, as DNA: TGTGCCAGCAGCCGAGCAGAACAGCAGTTCTTC. This encodes CASSRAEQQFF.

This clonotype was counted many times. The rearrangement joins TRBV5-1 to TRBJ2-5; 8 positions agree with TRBD1. The length of the CDR3 is 15 residues. Germline assignment: CDR1 SGHRS and CDR2 YFSETQ. Unmatched junction bases numbered 9, after V lost 4 bases and J lost 4 bases. CDR3 amino acids: CASSGQGAGGETQYF. DNA for the CDR3: TGCGCCAGCAGCGGGCAGGGGGCCGGGGGAGAGACCCAGTACTTC.

The J gene is TRBJ1-2, the V gene TRBV15; 9 bases match TRBD1. V shed 1 base and J 4 bases; nucleotides not matched to a gene: 4. The CDR3 spans 15 residues. Germline V gives CDR1 LNHNV, CDR2 YYDKDF (reference sequence). The CDR3 sequence is CATSRGSQGAYGYTF. The CDR3 DNA sequence: TGTGCCACCAGCAGAGGTTCACAGGGGGCCTATGGCTACACCTTC.

This clonotype was observed many times. The CDR3 protein is CASTSAETQYF. In DNA form, the CDR3 reads TGTGCCAGCACCTCAGCAGAGACCCAGTACTTC. The V and J genes are TRBV11-2 and TRBJ2-5, with no clear D. The CDR3 loop spans 11 amino acids. Per the germline V gene, CDR1 is SGHAT and CDR2 is FQNNGV. V lost 7 bases to trimming and J lost 4 bases, with 7 bases between them.

There are many counts of this clonotype. CDR3 DNA sequence: TGTGCCAGCACCCCTCTGGACAGCGTCTACGAGCAGTACTTC. Translation: CASTPLDSVYEQYF. V and J are TRBV6-1 and TRBJ2-7; D is perhaps TRBD1 (6 bases). The V gene lost 7 bases and the J gene lost 3 bases, with 16 bases spanning the gap. This CDR3 spans 14 amino acids. The V gene's germline CDR1 is MNHNS and CDR2 SASEGT.

This clonotype turned up a few times. The gene calls are TRBV5-8 and TRBJ2-7; D may be TRBD2 (7 bases). Deletions cut 1 base from V and 6 bases from J, with 20 bases between. Germline lookup yields CDR1 SGHTS and CDR2 YDEGEE. The CDR3 consists of 16 residues. CDR3 region: CASSLRGGTSSSEQYF. The CDR3 coding sequence is TGTGCCAGCAGCTTGAGGGGGGGGACATCATCGTCCGAGCAGTACTTC.

This clonotype was seen ten or more times. V gene TRBV20-1 combines with J gene TRBJ2-3; 9 positions agree with TRBD1. The CDR3 contains 13 residues. The trim removed 3 bases at V and 6 bases at J, leaving 4 bases unmatched. Germline-derived CDR1 and CDR2 are DFQATT and SNEGSKA (reference sequence). The CDR3 spells CSASFTGGDTQYF. The CDR3 nucleotides read TGCAGTGCTAGTTTTACAGGGGGCGATACGCAGTATTTT.

This clonotype has at least ten counts. The chain employs TRBV28 and TRBJ2-1; 7 nucleotides match TRBD2. The germline V gene encodes CDR1 MDHEN and CDR2 SYDVKM. Losses at the gene ends were 3 bases for V and 7 bases for J; bases not matched to a gene: 12. This CDR3 comprises 16 residues. The CDR3 here is CASSFPSGTGGNEQFF. The DNA of the CDR3 is TGTGCCAGCAGTTTCCCCAGCGGGACTGGCGGTAATGAGCAGTTCTTC.

This clonotype was picked up many times. J is TRBJ2-3 and V is TRBV7-2; D is possibly TRBD1 or TRBD2 (5 bases each). The CDR3 is made up of 14 amino acids. Between the trimmed V and J ends, which lost 6 bases and 0 bases, there was a span of 10 bases. Germline loops: CDR1 SGHTA, CDR2 FQGNSA. The CDR3 spells CASRPGPSTDTQYF. The CDR3 nucleotides are TGTGCCAGCAGACCGGGGCCTAGCACAGATACGCAGTATTTT.

This clonotype was seen many times. This chain joins TRBV7-2 and TRBJ2-1; the D gene is possibly TRBD2 (5 bases). The V end was cut by 2 bases, the J end by 0 bases, with 8 bases between. The germline CDR1 and CDR2 sequences are SGHTA and FQGNSA. The CDR3 runs to 15 residues. In nucleotides, the CDR3 is TGTGCCAGCAGCTTAATGGGGAGCTCCTACAATGAGCAGTTCTTC. Protein: CASSLMGSSYNEQFF. The full variable domain, in which reference TRBV7-2 and TRBJ2-1 provide the parts outside the CDR3, is GAGVSQSPSNKVTEKGKDVELRCDPISGHTALYWYRQSLGQGLEFLIYFQGNSAPDKSGLPSDRFSAERTGGSVSTLTIQRTQQEDSAVYLCASSLMGSSYNEQFFGPGTRLTVL.

This clonotype was found many times. The V gene is TRBV20-1, the J gene TRBJ2-1, with TRBD2 identical over 7 bases. The CDR3 sequence is 14 residues long. Trimming cost V 5 bases and J 2 bases; bases outside gene matches: 6. The V gene's germline CDR1 is DFQATT and CDR2 SNEGSKA (reference sequence). The CDR3 nucleotides read TGCAGTGCTCCGCCGGGGACTACCTACAATGAGCAGTTCTTC. Encoded protein: CSAPPGTTYNEQFF.

Comments on this clonotype: A read error is possible here, since a much larger clone lies one base away. V and J are TRBV7-2 and TRBJ2-2; tentatively, D is TRBD1 (5 bases). Trimming took 4 bases from V and 3 from J, leaving 15 bases between them. The CDR3 length is 16 residues. From germline, CDR1 is SGHTA and CDR2 FQGNSA. CDR3 DNA sequence: TGTGCCAGCAGCTCCGCTTGGGAAGGGGACACCGGGGAGCTGTTTTTT. This sequence encodes CASSSAWEGDTGELFF.

There are many counts of this clonotype. This chain connects TRBV7-2 to TRBJ2-3; D tentatively reads TRBD1 or TRBD2 (5 bases each). This CDR3 is 15 amino acids long. Trimming removed 1 base from V and 4 bases from J, with 12 bases in between. The germline V gene has CDR1 SGHTA and CDR2 FQGNSA. The chain's CDR3 is CASSLGGARADTQYF. CDR3 nucleotides: TGTGCCAGCAGCTTAGGAGGGGCGAGGGCAGATACGCAGTATTTT.

This sequence joins TRBV9 and TRBJ1-1; 7 positions agree with TRBD1. The germline V gene encodes CDR1 SGDLS and CDR2 YYNGEE. The CDR3 is 15 residues long. Trimming took 4 bases from V and 6 from J; bases not matched to a gene: 12. The CDR3 spells CASSSNNRGNAEAFF. DNA of the CDR3: TGTGCCAGCAGCTCTAATAACAGGGGAAACGCTGAAGCTTTCTTT.

This clonotype has at least ten counts. The rearrangement joins TRBV7-2 to TRBJ2-3; D unresolved. V was clipped by 1 base and J by 3 bases, with 11 bases between them. This CDR3 is 15 amino acids long. Germline-derived CDR1 and CDR2 are SGHTA and FQGNSA. For the CDR3, the DNA is TGTGCCAGCAGCTTAGATGACGCCTGGACAGATACGCAGTATTTT. Its translation is CASSLDDAWTDTQYF.

This clonotype occurred many times. The CDR3 sequence is CSARDSDGYNQPQHF. The CDR3, as DNA: TGCAGTGCTAGAGATTCGGACGGCTACAATCAGCCCCAGCATTTT. This chain uses TRBV20-1 with TRBJ1-5; D is unclear. CDR1 is DFQATT, CDR2 SNEGSKA, per germline (reference sequence). This CDR3 has 15 residues. Trimming pared 0 bases from V and 3 bases from J, leaving 12 bases between.

The CDR3 DNA follows: TGCAGTGCTAGGACGGGCTTCCCCTACGAGCAGTACTTC. As protein: CSARTGFPYEQYF. J is TRBJ2-7 and V is TRBV20-1, with D uncertain. Looked up from germline, CDR1 is DFQATT and CDR2 is SNEGSKA (reference sequence). V dropped 3 bases and J dropped 2 bases, with 11 bases sitting between them. The CDR3 extends over 13 amino acids.

This clonotype was found many times. The chain combines TRBV11-2 with TRBJ2-5; 9 nucleotides align to TRBD1. Germline CDR1 reads SGHAT; CDR2 reads FQNNGV. The CDR3 runs to 15 residues. Trimming removed 6 bases from V and 4 bases from J; junction bases left unmatched: 9. The CDR3 loop is CASSWTGVDRETQYF. CDR3 coding DNA: TGTGCCAGCAGTTGGACAGGGGTGGATCGAGAGACCCAGTACTTC.

In its sample, this clonotype was seen a few times. The CDR3 coding sequence is TGCGCCAGCAGCTCCAACATACAGGGAAACACTGAAGCTTTCTTT. Its protein product is CASSSNIQGNTEAFF. The chain carries TRBV5-1 and TRBJ1-1; D might be TRBD1 (6 bases). This CDR3 has 15 residues. V was pared by 3 bases and J by 2 bases, with 14 bases between. Germline CDR1 and CDR2: SGHRS and YFSETQ.

This clonotype appeared many times. The V and J genes are TRBV20-1 and TRBJ2-4, with TRBD2 identical over 8 bases. J gave up 9 bases and V 3 bases, and 10 bases lay outside the gene matches. The CDR3 is made up of 14 amino acids. Germline loops: CDR1 DFQATT, CDR2 SNEGSKA (reference sequence). The CDR3 DNA is TGCAGTGCTAGGGGACTAGGGGGTAGGGGCATTCAGTACTTC. Translation: CSARGLGGRGIQYF.

The V gene is TRBV3-1, the J gene TRBJ2-2; D gene unclear. Germline V gene lookup returns CDR1 LGHDT and CDR2 YNNKEL (reference sequence). The CDR3 has 14 amino acids. V lost 4 bases and J lost 4, with 10 bases in between. This CDR3 is CASSPRAITGELFF. The CDR3 region has the DNA TGTGCCAGCAGCCCCCGGGCCATCACCGGGGAGCTGTTTTTT.